These T cell receptor beta chains were read from a single sample in a study of blood T cell repertoires in COVID-19. Sequenced by immunoSEQ multiplex PCR; TCRdb stores in-frame clones only, minus some. Among 65,000 to 85,000 clones listed, about 82% were seen once. The material sequenced was peripheral blood. The origin of the receptors is a woman aged 60-70 years with acute or convalescent COVID-19. The CDR3 runs from the conserved cysteine through the conserved F or W. The D gene is left open where the match is weak. Size is omitted from some rows. Given values are once, few, many or a class for expanded clones.

j_call clone_size v_call d_call cdr3_nt cdr3_aa
TRBJ2-7 NA TRBV19 TRBD1 TGTGCCAGTAGTGCTAGGACAGGCTACGAGCAGTACTTC CASSARTGYEQYF
TRBJ1-1 NA TRBV28 TRBD1 TGTGCCAGCAGCCCCGTCGACAGGGGATTCGAAAACACTGAAGCTTTCTTT CASSPVDRGFENTEAFF
TRBJ2-1 NA TRBV7-2 NA TGTGCCAGCAGCTTAGACCCCAGGGGCAATGAGCAGTTCTTC CASSLDPRGNEQFF
TRBJ1-6 NA TRBV2 NA TGTGCCAGCAGTGAAGTGCACCTAAATTCACCCCTCCACTTT CASSEVHLNSPLHF
TRBJ2-3 NA TRBV29-1 NA TGCAGCGTTGAAGAGGGGAGGACGCAGTATTTT CSVEEGRTQYF
TRBJ1-4 NA TRBV27 TRBD1 TGTGCCAGCAGTTTCGACAGGGGGCGAATTCAGGAAAAACTGTTTTTT CASSFDRGRIQEKLFF
TRBJ2-2 NA TRBV3-1/TRBV3-2 TRBD1 TGTGCCAGCAGCCAGCGGACAGGGGGCAGCACCGGGGAGCTGTTTTTT CASSQRTGGSTGELFF
TRBJ1-5 NA TRBV5-6 NA TGTGCCAGCAGCTTGGGGGGGGAACGCAATCAGCCCCAGCATTTT CASSLGGERNQPQHF
TRBJ2-2 NA TRBV5-4 NA TGTGCCAGCAGCCAGGACACCTCCACCGGGGAGCTGTTTTTT CASSQDTSTGELFF
TRBJ1-1 NA TRBV19 NA TGTGCCAGTAGTATGTGGCGGCAGAAGAACACTGAAGCTTTCTTT CASSMWRQKNTEAFF
TRBJ2-2 NA TRBV30 NA TGTGCCTGGAGTGTACCAGGGGCCGGGGAGCTGTTTTTT CAWSVPGAGELFF
TRBJ2-7 NA TRBV6-5 TRBD1 TGTGCCAGCAATCGACAGGGGGTCTACGAGCAGTACTTC CASNRQGVYEQYF
TRBJ2-2 NA TRBV19 NA TGTGCCAGTAGTGACAGGTGGGGGGAGCTGTTTTTT CASSDRWGELFF
TRBJ1-2 many TRBV30 TRBD1 TGTGCCTGGAGTCCGATCGGACAGGGTAACTATGGCTACACCTTC CAWSPIGQGNYGYTF
TRBJ2-3 NA TRBV3-1/TRBV3-2 TRBD2 TGTGCCAGCAGCCCAAGACTAGCGGGGGTGACTAGCACAGATACGCAGTATTTT CASSPRLAGVTSTDTQYF
TRBJ1-1 NA TRBV30 NA TGTGCCGTCTTGGATCCACCAGGGTACGTCGCTGAAGCTTTCTTT CAVLDPPGYVAEAFF
TRBJ1-5 once TRBV24-1 NA TGTGCCACCAGTGATTTTGGGTCGGGACAGCCCCAGCATTTT CATSDFGSGQPQHF
TRBJ2-7 NA TRBV6-5 NA TGTGCCAGCAGAATCTCCCCGGTTCACGAGCAGTACTTC CASRISPVHEQYF
TRBJ1-1 few TRBV18 NA TGTGCCAGCTCACCACCTACGGGGGTGAACACTGAAGCTTTCTTT CASSPPTGVNTEAFF
TRBJ2-5 once TRBV7-2 TRBD2 TGTGCCAGCAGCCCCCTGACTAGCGGGGGGGCGGGGACCCAGTACTTC CASSPLTSGGAGTQYF
TRBJ1-5 once TRBV2 TRBD1 TGTGCCAGCAGTGGACAGGGAAGCAATCAGCCCCAGCATTTT CASSGQGSNQPQHF
TRBJ1-3 NA TRBV6-5 TRBD1 TGTGCCAGCAGTTTCCAGGGGGCCAACTCTGGAAACACCATATATTTT CASSFQGANSGNTIYF
TRBJ2-7 NA TRBV18 NA TGTGCCAGCTCCCCCTCCGGACTATCCTACGAGCAGTACTTC CASSPSGLSYEQYF
TRBJ2-1 few TRBV19 TRBD2 TGTGCCAGTAGCAGATCTCCTAGCGGGGGGTACAATGAGCAGTTCTTC CASSRSPSGGYNEQFF
TRBJ1-2 NA TRBV12-3/TRBV12-4 TRBD1 TGTGCCAGCAGCGTACAGGGGATAGGGGGCTACACCTTC CASSVQGIGGYTF
TRBJ1-4 NA TRBV5-8 NA TGTGCCAGCAGCTCTGGGCGGGGGACCATCCTGAGTGAAAAACTGTTTTTT CASSSGRGTILSEKLFF
TRBJ2-1 NA TRBV4-3 NA TGCGCCAGCAGCCAAGGCGGGGGCCGATACAATGAGCAGTTCTTC CASSQGGGRYNEQFF
TRBJ2-1 NA TRBV30 NA TGTGCCTGGATCCCCGGTGGGAGTGAGCAGTTCTTC CAWIPGGSEQFF